The 28 T cell receptor beta chains below were found in one sample sequenced in a study of cytomegalovirus exposure and HLA in healthy donors. Vbeta (60) and Jbeta (13) primers were used in the PCR. TCRdb's table, derived via immunoSEQ multiplex PCR, lists solely in-frame clones and lacks some. The sample has 150,000 to 200,000 clones, around 82% seen once. The sequenced material came from PBMCs. These receptors all come from a man in his sixties in good health and CMV-seronegative.

The chain has TRBV5-1 and TRBJ2-2, with D uncertain. CDR3 length: 17 residues. The V gene's germline CDR1 is SGHRS and CDR2 YFSETQ. The V and J ends lost 4 bases and 3 bases respectively, with 19 bases between them. CDR3 loop: CASSPLLLGLDTGELFF. The CDR3 nucleotides read TGCGCCAGCAGCCCGTTACTACTTGGTTTGGACACCGGGGAGCTGTTTTTT.

The gene calls are TRBV5-6 and TRBJ2-1; TRBD2 might be the D (6 bases). Germline V gene lookup returns CDR1 SGHDT and CDR2 YYEEEE. This CDR3 is 14 amino acids long. Trimming took 4 bases from V and 5 from J, leaving 13 bases between them. CDR3 in DNA: TGTGCCAGCAGCCCCCGACTAGGGGACAATGAGCAGTTCTTC. It specifies CASSPRLGDNEQFF.

The V gene is TRBV19, the J gene TRBJ1-2; no reliable D call. CDR3 length: 11 residues. CDR1 LNHDA and CDR2 SQIVND come from the germline V gene (reference sequence). V shed 5 bases and J shed 7 bases, with 8 bases lying between them. The CDR3 here is CASSSSGGYTF. Written as DNA, the CDR3 is TGTGCCAGTAGTTCTAGTGGTGGCTACACCTTC.

This clone has only a few counts. V usage is TRBV19 and J usage is TRBJ2-1, with 14 bases identical to TRBD2. CDR1 is LNHDA and CDR2 is SQIVND in the germline V gene (reference sequence). V dropped 6 bases and J dropped 2; count of bases not matched to a gene: 9. The CDR3 spans 18 residues. CDR3 protein: CASSGLAGGPLAYNEQFF. The CDR3 DNA follows: TGTGCCAGTAGCGGACTAGCGGGGGGCCCGTTGGCCTACAATGAGCAGTTCTTC.

The rearrangement links TRBV19 to TRBJ2-7, with TRBD2 identical over 8 bases. The CDR3 sequence is 13 residues long. Trimming cost V 10 bases and J 6 bases; bases outside gene matches: 11. Per the germline V gene, CDR1 is LNHDA and CDR2 is SQIVND (reference sequence). The DNA of the CDR3 is TGTGCCACCGCCAGCGGGAGCGGGACCGAGCAGTACTTC. Its protein is CATASGSGTEQYF.

The gene calls are TRBV7-2 and TRBJ2-6, with D maybe TRBD2 (5 bases). The CDR3 loop spans 14 amino acids. V lost 5 bases and J lost 4, with 9 bases in between. Germline V gene lookup returns CDR1 SGHTA and CDR2 FQGNSA. The CDR3 DNA reads as TGTGCCAGCAGCATCCGGAGGGGGGCCAACGTCCTGACTTTC. Its protein is CASSIRRGANVLTF.

V gene TRBV10-2 combines with J gene TRBJ1-1, with TRBD1 identical over 8 bases. The CDR3 spans 14 residues. Trimming cost V 2 bases and J 8 bases; bases outside gene matches: 7. The V gene's germline CDR1 is WSHSY and CDR2 SAAADI. The CDR3 DNA sequence: TGCGCCAGCAGTGAGAACAGGGGGAGGGGCGAAGCTTTCTTT. It encodes CASSENRGRGEAFF.

The chain joins TRBV7-3 to TRBJ2-3, with D unresolved. Deletions cut 1 base from V and 4 bases from J, with 6 bases between. Germline-derived CDR1 and CDR2 are SGHTA and FQGTGA. The CDR3 covers 13 residues. The CDR3 sequence: CASSLSRPDTQYF. CDR3 DNA sequence: TGTGCCAGCAGCTTAAGCAGGCCAGATACGCAGTATTTT.

V gene TRBV9 combines with J gene TRBJ2-7; TRBD1 is a possible D gene (5 bases). The CDR3 spans 14 residues. The germline V gene encodes CDR1 SGDLS and CDR2 YYNGEE. Trimming shortened V by 0 bases and J by 2 bases, and 9 bases separated the two germline ends. CDR3 sequence reads: CASSVGRAAYEQYF. The CDR3 nucleotides are TGTGCCAGCAGCGTAGGCAGGGCGGCCTACGAGCAGTACTTC.

The chain is built from TRBV28 and TRBJ2-1; D might be TRBD2 (5 bases). This CDR3 spans 15 amino acids. Germline CDR1 reads MDHEN; CDR2 reads SYDVKM. The V and J ends lost 5 bases and 0 bases respectively, with 11 bases between them. CDR3 sequence: CASSPPGISYNEQFF. Here the CDR3 DNA reads TGTGCCAGCAGTCCCCCCGGGATCTCCTACAATGAGCAGTTCTTC. Combining the CDR3 with reference TRBV28 and TRBJ2-1 gives the whole variable domain DVKVTQSSRYLVKRTGEKVFLECVQDMDHENMFWYRQDPGLGLRLIYFSYDVKMKEKGDIPEGYSVSREKKERFSLILESASTNQTSMYLCASSPPGISYNEQFFGPGTRLTVL.

CDR3 coding DNA: TGCGCCAGCAGCCCGGAGCTAGCGGGAGTCAATGAGCAGTTCTTC. It codes for CASSPELAGVNEQFF. The rearrangement links TRBV5-1 to TRBJ2-1; 10 bases align to TRBD2. V lost 4 bases, J lost 6 bases, and 7 bases stayed unmatched. Germline V gene lookup returns CDR1 SGHRS and CDR2 YFSETQ. This CDR3 comprises 15 residues.

The chain is built from TRBV6-5 and TRBJ2-6, with D possibly being TRBD1 (6 bases). The CDR3 contains 14 residues. The V and J ends lost 6 bases and 4 bases respectively, with 10 bases between them. Germline V gives CDR1 MNHEY, CDR2 SVGAGI. The CDR3 sequence is CASSPGTGANVLTF. Written as DNA, the CDR3 is TGTGCCAGCAGCCCCGGGACAGGGGCCAACGTCCTGACTTTC.

The gene calls are TRBV6-5 and TRBJ1-2; D is perhaps TRBD1 (5 bases). This CDR3 has 13 residues. The V gene's germline CDR1 is MNHEY and CDR2 SVGAGI. With 10 bases removed from V and 1 base from J, the gap between germline ends came to 13 bases. The CDR3 bases are TGTGCCACCCGGGACTCGCGTAACTATGGCTACACCTTC. The encoded protein is CATRDSRNYGYTF.

This sequence joins TRBV30 and TRBJ2-1; the match to TRBD1 covers 8 bases. V lost 2 bases to trimming and J lost 9 bases; unmatched junction nucleotides: 6. Germline CDR1 GTSNPN, CDR2 SVGIG (reference sequence). The CDR3 loop spans 13 amino acids. In nucleotides, the CDR3 is TGTGCCTGGAGTAAGACAGGGGAGGCTGAGCAGTTCTTC. This encodes CAWSKTGEAEQFF.

The V and J genes are TRBV7-7 and TRBJ2-1, with D maybe TRBD2 (5 bases). Germline assignment: CDR1 SSHAT and CDR2 FNYEAQ (reference sequence). The CDR3 runs 14 residues. V was trimmed by 1 base and J by 9 bases, leaving 13 bases between them. CDR3 in amino acids: CASSLDRIGGEQFF. The CDR3, as DNA: TGTGCCAGCAGCTTAGACCGGATAGGAGGTGAGCAGTTCTTC.

The CDR3 DNA is TGTGCCAGCAGTTTCCGGACAGGGATGTACTACGAGCAGTACTTC. This codes for CASSFRTGMYYEQYF. This chain connects TRBV27 to TRBJ2-7; 8 nucleotides agree with TRBD1. The CDR3 totals 15 residues. V was pared by 3 bases and J by 3 bases, with 7 bases of the junction left unmatched. The germline V gene has CDR1 MNHEY and CDR2 SMNVEV (reference sequence).

The genes are TRBV29-1 and TRBJ1-2; D is ambiguous. The length of the CDR3 is 13 residues. The V end lost 0 bases, the J end lost 4 bases, and 9 bases lay between the germline ends. Germline CDR1 is SQVTM and CDR2 is ANQGSEA. CDR3 region: CSVEDPGFYGYTF. The CDR3 bases are TGCAGCGTTGAAGATCCAGGATTCTATGGCTACACCTTC.

This chain's CDR3 is CASSSLASGGYNEQFF. CDR3 coding DNA: TGTGCCAGCAGCTCCTTAGCTAGCGGGGGCTACAATGAGCAGTTCTTC. The chain is built from TRBV7-9 and TRBJ2-1, with 10 bases matching TRBD2. The CDR3 sequence is 16 residues long. V gave up 4 bases and J gave up 3 bases; unmatched junction bases: 6. Germline V gene sequence: CDR1 SEHNR, CDR2 FQNEAQ (reference sequence).

The rearrangement links TRBV5-4 to TRBJ2-2, with 8 positions matching TRBD1. The V gene end was trimmed by 2 bases and the J gene end by 3 bases; junction bases not matched to a gene: 6. There are 16 residues in the CDR3. Germline V gene data show CDR1 as SGHNT and CDR2 as YYREEE (reference sequence). This CDR3 is CASSLPGGPDTGELFF. The CDR3 bases are TGTGCCAGCAGCTTACCAGGGGGCCCCGACACCGGGGAGCTGTTTTTT.

The rearrangement uses TRBV4-2 and TRBJ2-5; 15 bases fit TRBD2. This CDR3 is built from 18 residues. Germline lookup yields CDR1 LGHNA and CDR2 YNFKEQ. The J segment lost 1 base and the V segment lost 4 bases, leaving 7 bases of the junction unmatched. CDR3 coding DNA: TGTGCCAGCAGCCTAACCGGACTAGCGGGGGGGAGCCAAGAGACCCAGTACTTC. Amino acid sequence: CASSLTGLAGGSQETQYF.

The chain uses TRBV7-3 and TRBJ2-7, with 7 bases identical to TRBD2. Germline V gene lookup returns CDR1 SGHTA and CDR2 FQGTGA. The CDR3 totals 15 residues. V was pared by 0 bases and J by 0 bases, with 2 bases of the junction left unmatched. As DNA, the CDR3 is TGTGCCAGCAGCTTAACTGGCGGGAGCTCCTACGAGCAGTACTTC. Its translation is CASSLTGGSSYEQYF.

Only one count was recorded for this clone. The chain links TRBV25-1 to TRBJ2-7; TRBD2 is a possible D gene (5 bases). Per germline, CDR1 MGHDK and CDR2 SYGVNS. Between the trimmed V and J ends, which lost 11 bases and 9 bases, there was a span of 20 bases. This CDR3 spans 12 amino acids. The CDR3 region is CADHSSGSGQYF. The CDR3 DNA reads TGTGCCGACCACTCGTCGGGGAGCGGGCAGTACTTC.

This chain joins TRBV27 and TRBJ2-5, with 14 bases identical to TRBD2. The CDR3 covers 16 residues. The junction had 5 bases not matched to a gene; V was cut back by 6 bases and J by 2 bases. Germline V lookup: CDR1 MNHEY, CDR2 SMNVEV (reference sequence). The CDR3 sequence is CASRGLAGGLQETQYF. The CDR3 region has the DNA TGTGCCAGCAGAGGACTAGCGGGAGGATTACAAGAGACCCAGTACTTC.

The chain employs TRBV7-9 and TRBJ2-2; D may be TRBD1 (5 bases). The germline gives CDR1 SEHNR, CDR2 FQNEAQ (reference sequence). There are 14 residues in the CDR3. Trimming took off 5 bases at V and 4 bases at J, with 11 bases between the two ends. The CDR3 reads CASSPGHTTGELFF. The CDR3 region has the DNA TGTGCCAGCAGCCCCGGACATACCACCGGGGAGCTGTTTTTT. The full variable domain, completed using reference TRBV7-9 and TRBJ2-2, is DTGVSQNPRHKITKRGQNVTFRCDPISEHNRLYWYRQTLGQGPEFLTYFQNEAQLEKSRLLSDRFSAERPKGSFSTLEIQRTEQGDSAMYLCASSPGHTTGELFFGEGSRLTVL.

The chain uses TRBV6-4 and TRBJ2-2, with 10 bases identical to TRBD2. V trimming: 5 bases; J trimming: 2 bases; junction bases outside the gene matches: 2. Per the germline V gene, CDR1 is MRHNA and CDR2 is SNTAGT. CDR3 length: 15 amino acids. CDR3 residues: CASSPSGGNTGELFF. CDR3 bases: TGTGCCAGCAGTCCTAGCGGGGGAAACACCGGGGAGCTGTTTTTT.

The chain couples TRBV19 to TRBJ2-7; D is ambiguous. Germline V gene data show CDR1 as LNHDA and CDR2 as SQIVND (reference sequence). Trimming took off 6 bases at V and 6 bases at J, with 12 bases between the two ends. The length of the CDR3 is 12 residues. This chain's CDR3 is CASSPFGLEQYF. Written as DNA, the CDR3 is TGTGCCAGTAGCCCTTTTGGGCTCGAGCAGTACTTC.

CDR3 protein: CASSQDLTSTDTQYF. For the CDR3, the DNA is TGTGCCAGCAGCCAAGATCTCACAAGCACAGATACGCAGTATTTT. The chain links TRBV4-2 to TRBJ2-3; D not resolved. Trimming took off 0 bases at V and 0 bases at J, with 7 bases between the two ends. This CDR3 spans 15 amino acids. In germline, CDR1 is LGHNA, CDR2 YNFKEQ.

The chain couples TRBV6-6 to TRBJ2-3; D possibly corresponds to TRBD1 (6 bases). The CDR3 contains 13 residues. V lost 4 bases, J lost 4 bases, and 9 bases lay in between. CDR1 and CDR2 (germline): MNHNY, SVGAGI (reference sequence). The CDR3 loop is CASSFEGADTQYF. The CDR3 nucleotides are TGTGCCAGCAGTTTCGAGGGGGCAGATACGCAGTATTTT.